This T cell receptor (beta chain) came from a study of T cell changes during pregnancy in multiple sclerosis (dated by TCRdb to the late 2010s). Describing the broader study: The study looked at changes in the T cell repertoire across pregnancy in women with multiple sclerosis.

V is cut by 5 bases and J by 0 bases, and the space between the germline ends is 14 bases. CDR3 length: 15 amino acids, cysteine to phenylalanine. Of the read, only the CDR3 DNA is kept; its 45 bases are in frame from base 1. Per the germline V gene, SGDLS is the CDR1 and YYNGEE is the CDR2. The method behind the library was the immunoSEQ multiplex PCR assay. In TCRdb, the immuneACCESS table is reduced to in-frame sequences with V and J assigned. These tables do not hold every clone; where another copy was compared, an unresolved V gene accounts for under half, and the others remain unexplained. The sample profile shows some 68,000 clones; approximately 90% of them were found once. 1.4% of the sample is taken by the ten largest. Points on this clone: It has no known antigen specificity. Per-nucleotide qualities are absent, and no much larger clonotype sits a single base away.

The rearranged segments are TRBV9 and TRBJ1-1, with TRBD1 as a weak D call on 6 bases. This sequence originates from a female donor with multiple sclerosis, enrolled in a pregnancy study. Sample: peripheral blood, taken in the second trimester of pregnancy. The DNA is as follows: TGTGCCAGCAGACAGGGATCCCTTATGAACACTGAAGCTTTCTTT. The encoded protein is CASRQGSLMNTEAFF. Beyond the CDR3, the reference TRBV9 and TRBJ1-1 genes provide the residues; the full variable domain reads: DSGVTQTPKHLITATGQRVTLRCSPRSGDLSVYWYQQSLDQGLQFLIQYYNGEERAKGNILERFSAQQFPDLHSELNLSSLELGDSALYFCASRQGSLMNTEAFFGQGTRLTVV.